A selection of T cell receptor beta chains follows, all from one sample in a study of regulatory T cells in long-lasting Graves disease. TCRdb re-called the multiplex PCR reads through MiXCR, storing one row per CDR3 protein. The sample has about 440,000 distinct CDR3 sequences, less than 20% seen once; the top ten hold 20% to 25%. The same data also contributed to another study, on T cells in Graves' hyperthyroidism and ophthalmopathy.

Sequencing was performed on peripheral blood mononuclear cells (PBMCs), taken at new diagnosis, from a patient treated with antithyroid drugs. The receptors derive from a woman aged 18-30 years with Graves disease. The CDR3 runs from the conserved cysteine through the conserved F or W. A D gene is named only where the DNA matches it firmly. Size is omitted from some rows. Given values are once, few, many or a class for expanded clones.

J gene,D gene,V gene,clone size,CDR3 DNA,CDR3 protein
TRBJ2-1,TRBD2,TRBV9,once,TGTGCCAGCAGCGGAGGACTAGCCTCCTACAATGAGCAGTTCTTC,CASSGGLASYNEQFF
TRBJ2-7,TRBD2,TRBV30,-,TGTGCCTGGAGTGGTTTAGCGGGAGGGGCCGAGCAGTACTTC,CAWSGLAGGAEQYF
TRBJ2-3,-,TRBV7-6,many,TGTGCCAGCACCCCTACTAGCTCGGCAGATACGCAGTATTTT,CASTPTSSADTQYF
TRBJ2-1,-,TRBV3-2,many,TGTGCCAGCAGCCAAGTCAGGCTAGCGGGAGACTACAATGAGCAGTTCTTC,CASSQVRLAGDYNEQFF
TRBJ2-3,-,TRBV4-1,many,TGCGCCAGCAGCCACGGGGAAACGGATACGCAGTATTTT,CASSHGETDTQYF
TRBJ2-7,-,TRBV28,-,TGTGCCAGCAGCCTGGGCGGGATCTACGAGCAGTACTTC,CASSLGGIYEQYF
TRBJ1-1,-,TRBV6-5,many,TGTGCCAGCAGTTACGCCAGGGAAGCTTTCTTT,CASSYAREAFF
TRBJ2-1,TRBD2,TRBV6-4,-,TGTGCCAGCACGCACGGGAGAAAGCGGGAAACCAGCTCCTACAATGAGCAGTTCTTC,CASTHGRKRETSSYNEQFF
TRBJ2-7,TRBD1,TRBV20-1,-,TGCAGTGGATGCCCAGGGGGCGTCGAGCAGTACTTC,CSGCPGGVEQYF
TRBJ2-7,-,TRBV15,few,TGTGCCACCAGCCAGCACGGACAGAGCTCCTACGAGCAGTACTTC,CATSQHGQSSYEQYF
TRBJ2-3,TRBD1,TRBV11-2,-,TGTGCCAGCAGCACAGGGGGGATAAGCACAGATACGCAGTATTTT,CASSTGGISTDTQYF
TRBJ2-5,-,TRBV28,few,TGTGCCAGCACGTCCTGGACACTTCTCCAAGAGACCCAGTACTTC,CASTSWTLLQETQYF
TRBJ2-5,TRBD2,TRBV6-1,many,TGTGCCAGCAGTGAAGCTAGCGGGACCCAAGAGACCCAGTACTTC,CASSEASGTQETQYF
TRBJ2-1,-,TRBV28,-,TGTGCCAGCGGGACCCAGGTAAATGAGCAGTTCTTC,CASGTQVNEQFF
TRBJ2-1,TRBD1,TRBV27,once,TGTGCCAGCAGTCGCCGGACAGGGGGCTCCTACAATGAGCAGTTCTTC,CASSRRTGGSYNEQFF
TRBJ2-7,TRBD2,TRBV6-5,-,TGTGCCAGCAGTTACTATATCGGCGGGAGCCACGAGCAGTACTTC,CASSYYIGGSHEQYF
TRBJ2-1,-,TRBV6-1,-,TGTGCCAGCAGACTCAGGGGTTACAATGAGCAGTTCTTC,CASRLRGYNEQFF
TRBJ2-7,-,TRBV28,many,TGTGCCAGCGGCCCCCCCTACGAGCAGTACTTC,CASGPPYEQYF
TRBJ2-3,-,TRBV3-1,few,TGTGCCAGCAGCCAAGGAGCAGATACGCAGTATTTT,CASSQGADTQYF
TRBJ1-1,-,TRBV3-1,-,TGTGCCGTCGGGGGGGGGGACACTGAAGCTTTCTTT,CAVGGGDTEAFF
TRBJ2-5,-,TRBV25-1,few,TGTGCCAGCAGTGGGAGGGAGACCCAGTACTTC,CASSGRETQYF
TRBJ2-2,TRBD2,TRBV6-1,-,TGTGCCAGCAGCCCCCTAGCGGGAGCAACCGGGGAGCTGTTTTTT,CASSPLAGATGELFF
TRBJ2-1,-,TRBV12-3/TRBV12-4,many,TGTGCCAGCATTCTTGACGGGGCGTACAATGAGCAGTTCTTC,CASILDGAYNEQFF
TRBJ1-5,TRBD1,TRBV28,many,TGTGCCAGCAGACAAACAGGGGATCAGCCCCAGCATTTT,CASRQTGDQPQHF
TRBJ2-3,-,TRBV5-4,many,TGTGCCAGCAGCTTGGGTCGTACCTACAGAGATACGCAGTATTTT,CASSLGRTYRDTQYF
TRBJ2-3,TRBD2,TRBV7-2,-,TGTGCCAGCAGCCTCGGGACTAGCGGGAGGCCAGATACGCAGTATTTT,CASSLGTSGRPDTQYF
TRBJ2-3,TRBD2,TRBV4-1,few,TGCGCCAGCAGCCCCCCACTAGCGGGCAGCACAGATACGCAGTATTTT,CASSPPLAGSTDTQYF
TRBJ2-3,-,TRBV29-1,many,TGCAGCGTTGAACTTGATAGTAAGCCAGATACGCAGTATTTT,CSVELDSKPDTQYF
TRBJ1-2,TRBD1,TRBV6-1,-,TGTGCCAGCAGGGACAGGGCCTTCACTCGCTATGGCTACACCTTC,CASRDRAFTRYGYTF
TRBJ1-1,TRBD1,TRBV13,few,TGTGCCAGCGGATGGGGGGCGGACAGGAGTTTGAACACTGAAGCTTTCTTT,CASGWGADRSLNTEAFF
TRBJ1-1,-,TRBV6-1,many,TGTGCCAGTCCCTACTACAGCCCCGCTGAAGCTTTCTTT,CASPYYSPAEAFF
TRBJ2-1,TRBD2,TRBV12-3/TRBV12-4,many,TGTGCCAGCAGACTATCGGGTAGCGGGAGAAATGAGCAGTTCTTC,CASRLSGSGRNEQFF
TRBJ2-5,-,TRBV27,many,TGTGCCAGCAGGGGGCTGGGGCAAGAGACCCAGTACTTC,CASRGLGQETQYF
TRBJ2-3,-,TRBV20-1,-,TGCAGTGCTAGTATGGGACCTAGCACAGATACGCAGTATTTT,CSASMGPSTDTQYF
TRBJ2-1,-,TRBV5-1,-,TGCGCCAGCAGCTTTGGACTATCCACAGAGCAGTTCTTC,CASSFGLSTEQFF
TRBJ1-1,-,TRBV10-3,many,TGTGCCATCAGTGAGTCGACGTGGGAAGGGAGCACTGAAGCTTTCTTT,CAISESTWEGSTEAFF
TRBJ2-7,-,TRBV2,many,TGTGCCAGCAGCTACGGGGTCGGGGAGCAGTACTTC,CASSYGVGEQYF
TRBJ1-2,TRBD1,TRBV2,-,TGTGCCAGCGGCGGGGACAGCGGCTACACCTTC,CASGGDSGYTF
TRBJ2-2,TRBD1,TRBV28,many,TGTGCCAGCAGAACCCCCCGGGACAGGGTAACCGGGGAGCTGTTTTTT,CASRTPRDRVTGELFF
TRBJ1-2,-,TRBV6-2/TRBV6-3,-,TGTGCCAGCAGTTACTCGAGCGTCAGAATTTTCTATGGCTACACCTTC,CASSYSSVRIFYGYTF
TRBJ2-6,TRBD1,TRBV12-3/TRBV12-4,many,TGTGCCAGCAGTACAGGGGTCACTGGGGCCAACGTCCTGACTTTC,CASSTGVTGANVLTF
TRBJ2-6,-,TRBV19,-,TGTGCCAGTAGTATAATCAGGGGTTCTGGGGCCAACGTCCTGACTTTC,CASSIIRGSGANVLTF
TRBJ2-5,TRBD2,TRBV29-1,many,TGCAGCGTACACTTAGCGGGAGAAGAGACCCAGTACTTC,CSVHLAGEETQYF
TRBJ2-7,TRBD2,TRBV7-9,many,TGTGCCAGCAGCTCGGGACTAGCAGGGGCAGAGAACTACGAGCAGTACTTC,CASSSGLAGAENYEQYF
TRBJ2-7,TRBD1,TRBV28,many,TGTGCCAGCAATTGGGACAGGGGGACCGAGCAGTACTTC,CASNWDRGTEQYF
TRBJ1-5,-,TRBV30,many,TGTGCCTGGACGATAGGGAATAATCAGCCCCAGCATTTT,CAWTIGNNQPQHF
TRBJ2-7,-,TRBV5-1,many,TGCGCCAGCAGCATCGACCGTAACTACGAGCAGTACTTC,CASSIDRNYEQYF
TRBJ2-1,-,TRBV30,many,TGTGCCTGGAGTTACCCTAATGAGCAGTTCTTC,CAWSYPNEQFF
TRBJ2-3,-,TRBV12-3/TRBV12-4,many,TGTGCCAGCAGTTCTTATCGGGGAGGCACAGATACGCAGTATTTT,CASSSYRGGTDTQYF
TRBJ2-2,-,TRBV19,-,TGTGCCACAAGCAGAGTGCTCGGCACCGGGGAGCTGTTTTTT,CATSRVLGTGELFF
TRBJ1-1,-,TRBV29-1,-,TGCAGCGCGCCAGGTGTGAACACTGAAGCTTTCTTT,CSAPGVNTEAFF
TRBJ2-7,-,TRBV5-1,few,TGCGCCAGCAGCTCCACCCTTCAGGGTGCCCCCTCCTACGAGCAGTACTTC,CASSSTLQGAPSYEQYF
TRBJ1-4,-,TRBV6-1,-,TGTGCCAGCAGGACTACAAACAGAGTTATTGAAAAACTGTTTTTT,CASRTTNRVIEKLFF
TRBJ2-2,TRBD2,TRBV7-2,many,TGTGCCAGCAGCCTAACCTTGACTAGCGGGAGTGCCGGGGAGCTGTTTTTT,CASSLTLTSGSAGELFF
TRBJ2-7,-,TRBV15,few,TGTGCCACCAGCAGGTCGGGACTTACGGGCGAGCAGTACTTC,CATSRSGLTGEQYF